This TCR beta chain appears in the sequencing data of a study of T cell changes during pregnancy in multiple sclerosis. TCRdb keeps only in-frame clones here, not all; method: immunoSEQ multiplex PCR. The data contain 50,000 or so clones, more than 80% of them singletons. Germline V gene lookup returns CDR1 MDHEN and CDR2 SYDVKM. This CDR3 has 15 residues. Trimming cost V 5 bases and J 2 bases; bases outside gene matches: 3. V is TRBV28 and J is TRBJ1-5, with 10 bases matching TRBD1. Sequences were derived from CD4+ T cells from peripheral blood mononuclear cells, sampled before pregnancy. This TCR was recovered from a female donor with multiple sclerosis, enrolled in a pregnancy study. The DNA of the CDR3 is TGTGCCAGCAGTCATGGGACAGGGGGCAATCAGCCCCAGCATTTT. Amino acids: CASSHGTGGNQPQHF.